This T cell receptor (beta chain) appears in the sequencing data of a study of blood T cell repertoires in COVID-19. Study overall: Two consecutive negative NP/OP PCR tests, clearance, or resolved symptoms defined Cohort 3 recovery. Acute-phase and convalescent COVID-19 samples originated in the United States, Italy and Spain.

Measured with immunoSEQ multiplex PCR; TCRdb has only the in-frame clones, and not every one. The sample consists of roughly 150,000 clones, 84% of them appearing once. The count of this clone is one. Germline assignment: CDR1 SGDLS and CDR2 YYNGEE. The CDR3 loop spans 16 amino acids. V lost 5 bases to trimming and J lost 2 bases, with 17 bases between them. This rearrangement joins TRBV9 to TRBJ2-1, with TRBD2 as a possible D gene (6 bases). The sequence was obtained from a man in his fifties in a cohort exposed to, infected with or recovered from COVID-19 (not recorded which). Sequencing was done on a sample of PBMCs or T cells enriched from blood (not recorded which). As DNA, the CDR3 is TGTGCCAGCAGTCCGGCGGGGTCCGGGGCCTACAATGAGCAGTTCTTC. Translated: CASSPAGSGAYNEQFF.